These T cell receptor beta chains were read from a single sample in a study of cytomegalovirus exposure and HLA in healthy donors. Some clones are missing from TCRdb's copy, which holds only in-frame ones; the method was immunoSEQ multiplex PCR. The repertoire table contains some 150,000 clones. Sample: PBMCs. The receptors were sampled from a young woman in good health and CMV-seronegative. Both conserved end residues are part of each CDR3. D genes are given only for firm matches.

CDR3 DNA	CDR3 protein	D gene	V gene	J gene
TGTGCCAGCAGCCGCACTAGGGGGAGTGAAGCTTTCTTT	CASSRTRGSEAFF	NA	TRBV7-8	TRBJ1-1
TGTGCCAGCAGCCCGGACCTGGGGGCCACAGATACGCAGTATTTT	CASSPDLGATDTQYF	NA	TRBV7-9	TRBJ2-3
TGTGCCAGCAGCCTGGCAGGGGGCGTGGAGACCCAGTACTTC	CASSLAGGVETQYF	TRBD1	TRBV5-8	TRBJ2-5
TGTGCCAGCAGCTTGTGGCTAGCGGAAAACACCGGGGAGCTGTTTTTT	CASSLWLAENTGELFF	TRBD2	TRBV5-6	TRBJ2-2
TGTGCCAGCAGTCCCGACGGGGTTAAGTTAGCCTATGGCTACACCTTC	CASSPDGVKLAYGYTF	NA	TRBV7-9	TRBJ1-2
TGTGCCAGCGGCTACAGGGGGTTGACAGATACGCAGTATTTT	CASGYRGLTDTQYF	TRBD1	TRBV6-1	TRBJ2-3
TGTGCCAGCAGTGAATACTCAGGACAGGGGACTGAAGCTTTCTTT	CASSEYSGQGTEAFF	TRBD1	TRBV25-1	TRBJ1-1
TGCGCCAGCAGCTTGGAGCCACAGGGATTTACGCGCGGCTACACCTTC	CASSLEPQGFTRGYTF	NA	TRBV5-1	TRBJ1-2
TGTGCCAGCAGCCAAGATGGGCAGTCTCTCTATGGCTACACCTTC	CASSQDGQSLYGYTF	NA	TRBV14	TRBJ1-2
TGTGCCAGCAGCTTAGTTCTGGGGGCGCGGGACGAGCAGTACTTC	CASSLVLGARDEQYF	NA	TRBV7-9	TRBJ2-7
TGTGCCAGCAGCAAGGGGGACAGAGCCTTGTACTACGAGCAGTACTTC	CASSKGDRALYYEQYF	TRBD1	TRBV5-5	TRBJ2-7
TGTGCCAGCAAAGGGAGTCATAGCAATCAGCCCCAGCATTTT	CASKGSHSNQPQHF	NA	TRBV2	TRBJ1-5
TGCAGTGCTAGAGCCAGCTATGGCTACACCTTC	CSARASYGYTF	NA	TRBV20-1	TRBJ1-2
TGTGCCAGCAGTTACGAGGGCGGGAGCTCCTACGAGCAGTACTTC	CASSYEGGSSYEQYF	TRBD2	TRBV6-6	TRBJ2-7
TGTGCCAGCAGTGCCAGACAGGGACGAACTCAGCCCCAGCATTTT	CASSARQGRTQPQHF	TRBD1	TRBV2	TRBJ1-5